These 28 T cell receptor beta chains were sequenced from one sample in a study of blood T cell repertoires in COVID-19. Sequenced by immunoSEQ multiplex PCR; TCRdb stores in-frame clones only, minus some. The table shows 140,000 to 150,000 clones, with roughly 82% occurring only once. Sequenced: peripheral blood. Every receptor here comes from a human donor in a cohort sampled during active COVID-19.

The chain carries TRBV27 and TRBJ2-7; 8 nucleotides match TRBD1. There are 12 residues in the CDR3. Germline V gene sequence: CDR1 MNHEY, CDR2 SMNVEV (reference sequence). Trimming cost V 5 bases and J 7 bases; bases outside gene matches: 4. This chain's CDR3 is CASSPTGAEQYV. CDR3 sequence (DNA): TGTGCCAGCAGTCCGACAGGGGCAGAGCAGTACGTC.

The rearrangement links TRBV19 to TRBJ2-6; TRBD1 agrees at 9 bases. Per germline, CDR1 LNHDA and CDR2 SQIVND (reference sequence). V gave up 6 bases and J gave up 2 bases; unmatched junction bases: 8. This CDR3 spans 17 amino acids. The DNA of the CDR3 is TGTGCCAGTAGGCCGGGACAGGGCTTAGCTGGGGCCAACGTCCTGACTTTC. This translates into CASRPGQGLAGANVLTF.

J is TRBJ1-1 and V is TRBV2; no firm D call. Deletions cut 9 bases from V and 1 base from J, with 18 bases between. The germline V gene encodes CDR1 SNHLY and CDR2 FYNNEI. The CDR3 totals 15 residues. CDR3 sequence reads: CASSLSGPENTEAFF. For the CDR3, the DNA is TGTGCCAGTAGCTTATCGGGTCCGGAGAACACTGAAGCTTTCTTT.

The V gene is TRBV3-1 (or the pseudogene TRBV3-2), the J gene TRBJ2-1; D is ambiguous. V shed 5 bases and J shed 9 bases, with 11 bases lying between them. Germline values: CDR1 LGHDT, CDR2 YNNKEL (reference sequence). This CDR3 region has 12 residues. Here the CDR3 reads CASSAVSGEQFF. CDR3 DNA: TGTGCCAGCAGCGCCGTCTCGGGTGAGCAGTTCTTC.

J is TRBJ1-5 and V is TRBV27; D call uncertain. Germline loops: CDR1 MNHEY, CDR2 SMNVEV (reference sequence). This CDR3 region has 11 residues. Trimming pared 8 bases from V and 5 bases from J, leaving 7 bases between. CDR3 DNA: TGTGCCAGCGGTACAGATCAGCCCCAGCATTTT. This encodes CASGTDQPQHF.

The V call is TRBV5-6, the J call TRBJ2-2, with 13 bases matching TRBD2. Trimming cost V 4 bases and J 8 bases; bases outside gene matches: 5. CDR3 size: 15 residues. Germline CDR1 is SGHDT and CDR2 is YYEEEE. The CDR3 bases are TGTGCCAGCAGCCAAGGGACTAGCGGGATGGGGGAGCTGTTTTTT. This encodes CASSQGTSGMGELFF.

The V and J genes are TRBV2 and TRBJ1-4; 7 bases are shared with TRBD1. CDR3 length: 16 amino acids. J was trimmed by 3 bases and V by 6 bases; bases with no gene match: 10. The germline V gene has CDR1 SNHLY and CDR2 FYNNEI. The CDR3 region is CASRSTAGTANEKLFF. The CDR3 DNA follows: TGTGCCAGCAGATCAACTGCCGGGACAGCTAATGAAAAACTGTTTTTT.

The V call is TRBV27, the J call TRBJ2-5, with 7 positions matching TRBD2. This CDR3 has 13 amino acids. V was pared by 2 bases and J by 7 bases, with 4 bases of the junction left unmatched. Germline loops: CDR1 MNHEY, CDR2 SMNVEV (reference sequence). For the CDR3, the DNA is TGTGCCAGCAGTTTACGGAGGGAGGGGACCCAGTACTTC. Amino acids: CASSLRREGTQYF.

The chain links TRBV5-6 to TRBJ2-3, with 7 bases lining up with TRBD1. The CDR3 covers 16 residues. Germline V CDR1 and CDR2: SGHDT, YYEEEE. J was trimmed by 1 base and V by 4 bases; bases with no gene match: 9. The CDR3 protein is CASSLTGLPGTDTQYF. In DNA, the CDR3 is TGTGCCAGCAGCCTGACAGGGCTCCCGGGCACAGATACGCAGTATTTT. Looking up the rest from reference TRBV5-6 and TRBJ2-3 gives the full variable domain: DAGVTQSPTHLIKTRGQQVTLRCSPKSGHDTVSWYQQALGQGPQFIFQYYEEEERQRGNFPDRFSGHQFPNYSSELNVNALLLGDSALYLCASSLTGLPGTDTQYFGPGTRLTVL.

A word on this clone: The identical CDR3 is also encoded by other nucleotide sequences in the sample. This rearrangement joins TRBV5-1 to TRBJ1-1; the D is unclear. Between the trimmed V and J ends, which lost 0 bases and 0 bases, there was a span of 6 bases. The CDR3 sequence is 14 residues long. Germline values: CDR1 SGHRS, CDR2 YFSETQ. CDR3 nucleotides: TGCGCCAGCAGCTTGGGCGGAATGAACACTGAAGCTTTCTTT. Translated, it gives CASSLGGMNTEAFF.

The J gene is TRBJ1-6, the V gene TRBV5-1; 7 bases align to TRBD1. The CDR3 is 17 residues long. With V trimmed by 4 bases and J by 0 bases, 7 bases remained unmatched. CDR1 and CDR2 (germline): SGHRS, YFSETQ. Written as DNA, the CDR3 is TGCGCCAGCAGCCGGGACAGCGGGAGCTCCTATAATTCACCCCTCCACTTT. This gives the protein CASSRDSGSSYNSPLHF.

The sample holds one count of this clone. The chain couples TRBV24-1 to TRBJ2-1; D is possibly TRBD1 (6 bases). The germline V gene has CDR1 KGHDR and CDR2 SFDVKD. V was pared by 4 bases and J by 10 bases, with 13 bases between. This CDR3 is 13 amino acids long. The CDR3 is CATSEGDDREQFF. DNA for the CDR3: TGTGCCACCAGTGAAGGCGACGACAGGGAGCAGTTCTTC.

The genes are TRBV5-6 and TRBJ1-2; D not resolved. CDR3 size: 13 residues. V lost 4 bases, J lost 5 bases, and 12 bases lay in between. Germline loops: CDR1 SGHDT, CDR2 YYEEEE. Here the CDR3 reads CASSPASGYGYTF. DNA for the CDR3: TGTGCCAGCAGCCCAGCAAGCGGATATGGCTACACCTTC.

The chain links TRBV4-2 to TRBJ1-4; TRBD1 matches 7 bases. The trim removed 1 base at V and 7 bases at J, leaving 9 bases unmatched. The V gene's germline CDR1 is LGHNA and CDR2 YNFKEQ. The CDR3 extends over 16 amino acids. The CDR3 DNA reads as TGTGCCAGCAGCCAAGGCCCACAGGGGTCGGGTGAAAAACTGTTTTTT. Protein product: CASSQGPQGSGEKLFF.

The V call is TRBV4-1, the J call TRBJ2-5; 11 bases fit TRBD1. J was trimmed by 5 bases and V by 4 bases; bases with no gene match: 3. This CDR3 comprises 14 residues. Germline V CDR1 and CDR2: MGHRA, YSYEKL. CDR3 DNA: TGCGCCAGCAGCCGGGACAGGGGGAGGGAGACCCAGTACTTC. Protein sequence: CASSRDRGRETQYF.

CDR3 protein: CASSDSTSGSDTQYF. The CDR3 nucleotides read TGTGCCAGCAGTGACTCGACTAGCGGGTCAGATACGCAGTATTTT. The rearrangement links TRBV6-4 to TRBJ2-3; 10 positions agree with TRBD2. V gave up 0 bases and J gave up 4 bases; unmatched junction bases: 1. Germline V lookup: CDR1 MRHNA, CDR2 SNTAGT. The CDR3 spans 15 residues.

The chain combines TRBV20-1 with TRBJ1-4; tentatively, D is TRBD1 (5 bases). Germline lookup yields CDR1 DFQATT and CDR2 SNEGSKA (reference sequence). The CDR3 contains 11 residues. V lost 6 bases, J lost 10 bases, and 12 bases lay in between. The CDR3 here is CSATRDGKLFF. The CDR3 DNA reads as TGCAGTGCAACCAGGGATGGAAAACTGTTTTTT.

This clone was counted once. This chain uses TRBV12-3 or TRBV12-4 with TRBJ1-1; D unresolved. V gave up 2 bases and J gave up 3 bases, with 4 bases separating them. The CDR3 has 12 residues. Written as DNA, the CDR3 is TGTGCCAGCAGTTTATCTCACACTGAAGCTTTCTTT. It encodes CASSLSHTEAFF.

V is TRBV6-1 and J is TRBJ2-2; unclear D gene. V was cut by 0 bases and J by 4 bases, with 12 bases left in between. Germline V gene sequence: CDR1 MNHNS, CDR2 SASEGT. CDR3 length: 16 amino acids. Here the CDR3 DNA reads TGTGCCAGCAGTGAAGCTCGCCTCCCGCGCACCGGGGAGCTGTTTTTT. Translated: CASSEARLPRTGELFF.

The CDR3 bases are TGTGCCACCAGTGATTTGGACAGGGGTCAAATTCGGCAAGAGACCCAGTACTTC. It specifies CATSDLDRGQIRQETQYF. V is TRBV24-1 and J is TRBJ2-5, with TRBD1 matching over 8 bases. Germline values: CDR1 KGHDR, CDR2 SFDVKD. This CDR3 is built from 18 residues. V was pared by 0 bases and J by 2 bases, with 10 bases of the junction left unmatched.

The chain links TRBV29-1 to TRBJ2-1; a weak D match, TRBD1 (6 bases). Germline V gene sequence: CDR1 SQVTM, CDR2 ANQGSEA. This CDR3 has 11 residues. With 7 bases removed from V and 8 bases from J, the gap between germline ends came to 12 bases. CDR3 DNA: TGCAGCGGCCACAGGGTAGATGAGCAGTTCTTC. Protein product: CSGHRVDEQFF.

This chain links TRBV5-1 with TRBJ1-1, with 9 bases that match TRBD1. Germline CDR1 and CDR2: SGHRS and YFSETQ. After removal of 4 bases from V and 6 bases from J, the junction contained 13 bases not matched to a gene. This CDR3 region has 16 residues. Written as DNA, the CDR3 is TGCGCCAGCAGCCCGGGACAGGGATGGGGTCGGGCTGAAGCTTTCTTT. This sequence encodes CASSPGQGWGRAEAFF.

The genes are TRBV5-1 and TRBJ1-1, with 7 nucleotides matching TRBD1. Germline lookup yields CDR1 SGHRS and CDR2 YFSETQ. The CDR3 is 14 amino acids. J was trimmed by 1 base and V by 4 bases; bases with no gene match: 4. The chain's CDR3 is CASSPRQGNTEAFF. The DNA of the CDR3 is TGCGCCAGCAGCCCCCGACAGGGGAACACTGAAGCTTTCTTT.

J is TRBJ1-3 and V is TRBV12-5, with TRBD1 as a possible D gene (5 bases). CDR1 and CDR2 from the germline V gene are LGHNT and FRNRAP. CDR3 size: 15 residues. V was shortened by 6 bases and J by 0 bases, with 12 bases between the two germline ends. The CDR3: CASGTGLISGNTIYF. The CDR3 region has the DNA TGTGCTAGTGGCACGGGACTGATCTCTGGAAACACCATATATTTT.

The table lists this clone with a count of one. The gene calls are TRBV21-1 and TRBJ1-2; TRBD1 is taken as the D call from the table, unchecked against the DNA. TRBV21-1 corresponds to a pseudogene. The CDR3 has 17 residues. The CDR3 DNA sequence: TGTGCCAGCAGCAAAGATAAGGGCCGACAGGGCAAGTATGGCTACACCTTC. As protein: CASSKDKGRQGKYGYTF.

This clone showed up just once. The chain couples TRBV21-1 to TRBJ1-4; TRBD1 is the table's D call and was not checked against the DNA. TRBV21-1 is given as a pseudogene. The CDR3 is 15 residues long. CDR3 DNA: TGTGCCAGCACACCCCCCGGACAGGGGGTTGAAAAACTGTTTTTT. It codes for CASTPPGQGVEKLFF.

V usage is TRBV7-9 and J usage is TRBJ1-2, with D possibly matching TRBD1 (5 bases). The germline V and J ends were trimmed by 5 bases and 8 bases, with 18 bases remaining between them. Germline assignment: CDR1 SEHNR and CDR2 FQNEAQ (reference sequence). This CDR3 contains 14 residues. The CDR3 sequence: CASSPMGGEGGYTF. Here the CDR3 DNA reads TGTGCCAGCAGCCCCATGGGGGGGGAAGGCGGCTACACCTTC.

The chain carries TRBV28 and TRBJ1-6; D may be TRBD1 (5 bases). Germline CDR1 reads MDHEN; CDR2 reads SYDVKM. V shed 8 bases and J shed 1 base, with 12 bases lying between them. There are 15 residues in the CDR3. The CDR3, as DNA: TGTGCCAGCCTTCAGGGTGGGTCCTATAATTCACCCCTCCACTTT. This sequence encodes CASLQGGSYNSPLHF.